This TCR beta chain was recovered during a study of identifying expanded T cells in peripheral blood (dated by TCRdb to the late 2010s). The study in broad terms: Technical replicates were generated by sequencing separate aliquots of the same genomic DNA pool, with four replicates compared pairwise.

Comment on this clone: This receptor's antigen is unknown. Base qualities were left out, and no much larger clone turns up one base away.

Here is what the overall study found, with its caveats: In all healthy donors, the variance in clone template counts between samples taken about 14 days apart rose significantly as total template count increased. The authors expected that biological variance in healthy repertoires might rise further over much longer intervals, such as months to years. Across all healthy-donor time intervals, the beta-binomial model significantly cut both the number of clones called differentially abundant and the false-positive rate. Approximately 1.2 differentially abundant clones were flagged by the binomial model between technical replicates, whereas about 16 and 20 were flagged over roughly two weeks and four weeks, respectively.

No immune events, such as infections, were documented for the healthy donors during the collection period. Healthy-donor blood repertoires served as a training cohort to calibrate time-dependent variance in a beta-binomial model of T-cell clone differential abundance. The training cohort included 10 or so healthy donors, of whom 3 were female and 7 were male. On average the donors were around 41 years old, and their ages spanned about 29 to 64 years. Whole blood from each healthy donor was obtained from a commercial supplier and was collected at three time points roughly 14 days apart. Genomic DNA was extracted from unsorted whole blood for immunosequencing. TCRbeta CDR3 regions were profiled with the immunoSEQ Assay using bias-controlled multiplex PCR amplification of genomic DNA. Processing in the source paper ran as follows. To quantify the absolute abundance of each unique TCRbeta CDR3 region, the sequences were collapsed and filtered. Two models were used to test differential abundance: a binomial model (Fisher-equivalent) and a beta-binomial model that adds time-dependent variance fitted from healthy donors. Clones with fewer than 5 combined templates were excluded, and clones with Benjamini-Hochberg FDR below 0.01 were called differentially abundant. Beta-binomial variance was modeled as a function of total template count across the two samples using the form v = (b*log(k)+a)^2. TCRdb re-hosts the immuneACCESS table, in-frame sequences only. Its copies lack some clones; in the studies checked, an unresolved V gene accounts for under half of them, and the cause for the rest is not known. V and J calls and clone size are as listed in that table; D and trimming were resolved from the DNA. This sample comprises approximately 100,000 clones, 88% of them detected only once. The top ten clones comprise around 4.3% of the sample.

Sequencing input: blood. The clonotype comes from a person aged 18 to 75 in good health.

CDR3 region: CASSQGTGNYGYTF. The nucleotide sequence reads TGTGCCAGCAGCCAGGGGACAGGGAACTATGGCTACACCTTC. The sequence joins TRBV7-2 to TRBJ1-2; 9 bases in the middle match TRBD1. CDR1 and CDR2 (SGHTA, FQGNSA) derive from the germline V gene. From the cysteine through the phenylalanine, the CDR3 covers 14 amino acids. Only CDR3 DNA is held: 42 bases, read in frame from base 1. V is cut back by 5 bases and J by 2 bases, with 3 bases in the junction unmatched.